Given below is one T cell receptor (beta chain) in context. It has no known antigen specificity. No base qualities exist here, and no much larger clone lies one base off it. These reads were obtained on an Illumina NovaSeq 6000. cDNA libraries for TCRalpha and TCRbeta were prepared by 5'RACE using constant-segment primers, with sample barcodes and unique molecular identifiers added. RNA was extracted from every sample with Trizol reagent. Library amplification was performed in two PCR steps, and a second sample barcode and Illumina TruSeq adapters were introduced in the second step. Libraries were sequenced on an Illumina NovaSeq with 2 x 150 bp paired-end reads. As for how the authors treated the data: Reads were demultiplexed and collapsed into UMI-guided consensus sequences with migec v1.2.7. With mixcr v2.1.11, UMI consensuses were aligned to TRA and TRB V and J templates and assembled into clonotypes. Clonotypes were classified as expanded or contracted when called significant by both edgeR and NoisET, with noise models trained on biological replicates. For edgeR calls, the cutoffs were a false discovery rate-adjusted p below 0.01 and a log2 fold-change threshold of 1. As an exploratory analysis of dynamics, max-normalized trajectories of the 1000 most abundant clonotypes were examined by PCA with hierarchical clustering. Separately sequenced CD4+ and CD8+ repertoires were used to assign the CD4 or CD8 phenotype of responding clones. TCRdb took the public reads, trimmed them with fastp at Q25, ran MiXCR for clone calling and kept in-frame beta chains. Each entry merges the rows of one CDR3 protein and shows their most common DNA and genes. The V and J calls and clone size are TCRdb's, not the authors'. The sample table shows some 14,000 distinct CDR3 sequences, and 15% to 20% are seen once. Jointly, the top ten make up roughly three fifths of the sample.

The data were obtained in a study of T-cell memory formation after mild COVID-19 (TCRdb year 2021). About the study as a whole: TCR sequence clusters from the two donors were found to be largely donor specific. In a couple of donors, T-cell clones that expanded and contracted after mild COVID-19 were tracked by sequencing TCRalpha and TCRbeta repertoires over time. The cohort comprised two young, previously healthy adult volunteers, one female and one male. Overall study results and their limits: Whether the second-wave clones peaking on day 37 were SARS-CoV-2 specific was not confirmed. Only a couple of mild cases were covered by the study, and larger cohorts that include severe cases with pre-infection samples were considered necessary. Contracting CD4+ clones appeared mostly in the CM and EM memory subsets, whereas CD8+ clones were enriched in EMRA. The detection of some responding clones in pre-infection memory suggests that pre-existing cross-reactive memory T cells joined the SARS-CoV-2 response. From day 15 to 85, contracting clones showed balanced CD4/CD8 phenotypes, whereas a second wave of clones that expanded from day 15 to 37 leaned towards CD4+.

PBMCs were isolated by Ficoll-Paque density gradient centrifugation. From V the trimming removes 4 bases and from J it removes 2 bases, while the gene matches leave 3 bases of the junction unaccounted for. Taken from cysteine to phenylalanine, the CDR3 has 16 residues. Of all the DNA, just the CDR3 is kept, 48 bases in frame from base 1. The chain employs TRBV12-3 or TRBV12-4 and TRBJ2-1; 12 junctional bases match TRBD2. Material for sequencing was PBMCs or a T cell subset sorted from them (not recorded which). The origin of this receptor is a man younger than 35 who had mild COVID-19 (a few samples of this study predate the infection). The sample titles of this study are shuffled in the database, so cell type and time point are left out; the donor was told from shared clones. The CDR3 corresponds to CASSSLAGGPYNEQFF. The nucleotide sequence is given as TGTGCCAGCAGTTCACTAGCGGGGGGTCCCTACAATGAGCAGTTCTTC.